A single sample is the source of the 17 T cell receptor beta chains below, sequenced in a study of T cells after yellow fever vaccination. A single record per CDR3 protein comes from TCRdb applying MiXCR to the 5' RACE reads. Counted here are 200,000 to 300,000 distinct CDR3 sequences, 6.9% occurring once; the ten biggest clones make up approximately 0.85%. The input for sequencing was CD4+ T cells sorted from PBMCs, taken 15 days after the yellow fever booster vaccination. These receptor sequences come from a man aged 25-40 years who received the YFV17D yellow fever vaccine.

This clonotype was picked up a small number of times. The genes are TRBV12-3 or TRBV12-4 and TRBJ2-1; D may be TRBD1 (5 bases). Trimming left V 6 bases short and J 14 bases short, with 17 bases between. The CDR3 runs 12 residues. Here the CDR3 reads CASSPLGPSEFF. CDR3 sequence (DNA): TGTGCCAGCAGCCCTCTGGGGCCTAGTGAGTTCTTC.

This chain joins TRBV20-1 and TRBJ2-5; D is unclear. The V gene lost 3 bases and the J gene lost 0 bases, with 5 bases spanning the gap. Germline V lookup: CDR1 DFQATT, CDR2 SNEGSKA (reference sequence). CDR3 size: 12 residues. The chain's CDR3 is CSASRNQETQYF. The CDR3, as DNA: TGCAGTGCTAGTAGAAACCAAGAGACCCAGTACTTC.

The chain has TRBV3-1 and TRBJ2-1; the match to TRBD2 covers 7 bases. Germline trimming cut 5 bases from V and 12 bases from J; bases unmatched to any gene: 13. Germline values: CDR1 LGHDT, CDR2 YNNKEL (reference sequence). This CDR3 spans 14 amino acids. The CDR3 coding sequence is TGTGCCAGCAGCTCTAACCGGGACTACTATACGCAGTTCTTC. This codes for CASSSNRDYYTQFF.

Many counts were recorded for this clonotype. The chain combines TRBV6-5 with TRBJ2-1, with D unresolved. The CDR3 loop spans 14 amino acids. Trimming cost V 4 bases and J 2 bases, with 9 bases left between them. CDR1 and CDR2 from the germline V gene are MNHEY and SVGAGI. This CDR3 is CASSLGSAYNEQFF. The CDR3 DNA reads TGTGCCAGCAGTTTGGGTAGTGCCTACAATGAGCAGTTCTTC.

This clonotype was observed a few times. The rearrangement links TRBV20-1 to TRBJ2-1; 10 bases align to TRBD2. After removal of 7 bases from V and 8 bases from J, the junction contained 11 bases not matched to a gene. This CDR3 spans 14 amino acids. CDR1 is DFQATT and CDR2 is SNEGSKA in the germline V gene (reference sequence). This CDR3 reads CSVRSGRAGYEQFF. The CDR3 nucleotides are TGCAGTGTGAGGAGCGGGAGGGCTGGGTATGAGCAGTTCTTC.

As regards this clonotype: A much larger clone lies one base from this, so it may be a read error. CDR3 residues: CASRDVTGRSYNEQFF. The CDR3 DNA sequence: TGTGCCAGCAGGGACGTTACAGGGAGATCCTACAATGAGCAGTTCTTC. This chain joins TRBV11-2 and TRBJ2-1; a weak D match, TRBD1 (6 bases). Looked up from germline, CDR1 is SGHAT and CDR2 is FQNNGV. V lost 6 bases and J lost 1, with 16 bases in between. CDR3 length: 16 amino acids.

This clonotype was seen more than once but under ten times. The chain joins TRBV10-3 to TRBJ2-3; either TRBD1 or TRBD2 may supply D (6 bases each). Germline-derived CDR1 and CDR2 are ENHRY and SYGVKD. CDR3 length: 16 amino acids. Trimming took 3 bases from V and 2 from J, leaving 15 bases between them. Written as DNA, the CDR3 is TGTGCCATCAGTGACAATGAGGGGGGTGCCACAGATACGCAGTATTTT. Translation gives CAISDNEGGATDTQYF.

This clonotype occurred many times. The genes are TRBV7-2 and TRBJ2-2; D is unclear. The CDR3 has 13 residues. V lost 4 bases to trimming and J lost 8 bases, with 11 bases between them. CDR1 SGHTA and CDR2 FQGNSA come from the germline V gene. CDR3 DNA: TGTGCCAGCAGCTCGGACCAGGCGGGGGAGCTGTTTTTT. The encoded protein is CASSSDQAGELFF.

This clonotype showed up many times. The rearrangement uses TRBV7-3 and TRBJ2-1, with 8 bases lining up with TRBD2. The length of the CDR3 is 14 residues. V trimming: 1 base; J trimming: 7 bases; junction bases outside the gene matches: 3. Germline V gene data show CDR1 as SGHTA and CDR2 as FQGTGA. The CDR3 DNA follows: TGTGCCAGCAGCTTAAATACGGGAGGGAATGAGCAGTTCTTC. Translating it yields CASSLNTGGNEQFF.

This clonotype was seen at least ten times. The chain recombines TRBV6-2 or TRBV6-3 with TRBJ2-2; D is uncertain. Germline CDR1 is MNHEY and CDR2 is SVGEGT. The CDR3 contains 13 residues. With 6 bases removed from V and 6 bases from J, the gap between germline ends came to 11 bases. The CDR3 sequence is CASRQLPAGELFF. CDR3 bases: TGTGCCAGCAGACAACTTCCCGCCGGGGAGCTGTTTTTT.

J is TRBJ2-3 and V is TRBV2; D assignment may be TRBD1 or TRBD2 (6 bases each). The V end was cut by 3 bases, the J end by 2 bases, with 12 bases between. CDR3 length: 15 residues. The germline V gene has CDR1 SNHLY and CDR2 FYNNEI. The CDR3 nucleotides are TGTGCCAGCAGTGAGGGGGGCGGTCTCACAGATACGCAGTATTTT. Translated, it gives CASSEGGGLTDTQYF.

This clonotype was counted at least ten times. This rearrangement joins TRBV18 to TRBJ2-5; 7 bases fit TRBD2. Germline CDR1 KGHSH, CDR2 LQKENI. Unmatched junction bases numbered 6, after V lost 3 bases and J lost 5 bases. The CDR3 totals 14 residues. CDR3 coding DNA: TGTGCCAGCTCACCGCCGACTAGCCGTGAGACCCAGTACTTC. This encodes CASSPPTSRETQYF.

The sample holds a few counts of this clonotype. The chain is built from TRBV7-2 and TRBJ2-7; the match to TRBD1 covers 7 bases. The CDR3 is 15 amino acids. The germline gives CDR1 SGHTA, CDR2 FQGNSA. V shed 5 bases, J shed 1 base, and the junction held 8 bases outside the gene matches. The CDR3 region has the DNA TGTGCCAGCAGCCCCGGGAACAGGGGATCCTACGAGCAGTACTTC. It yields the protein CASSPGNRGSYEQYF.

The chain is built from TRBV5-1 and TRBJ1-3; D gene unclear. This CDR3 has 14 residues. V lost 2 bases to trimming and J lost 3 bases, with 9 bases between them. CDR1 and CDR2 from the germline V gene are SGHRS and YFSETQ. The CDR3 DNA follows: TGCGCCAGCAGCTTCGGCAGTAGTGGAAACACCATATATTTT. Protein product: CASSFGSSGNTIYF. The whole variable domain, filled in from reference TRBV5-1 and TRBJ1-3, reads KAGVTQTPRYLIKTRGQQVTLSCSPISGHRSVSWYQQTPGQGLQFLFEYFSETQRNKGNFPGRFSGRQFSNSRSEMNVSTLELGDSALYLCASSFGSSGNTIYFGEGSWLTVV.

The sample holds a few counts of this clonotype. The chain joins TRBV20-1 to TRBJ2-5; D is perhaps TRBD1 (6 bases). CDR1 is DFQATT and CDR2 is SNEGSKA in the germline V gene (reference sequence). This CDR3 is 16 amino acids long. Trimming shortened V by 0 bases and J by 2 bases, and 16 bases separated the two germline ends. DNA of the CDR3: TGCAGTGCTAGAGATTTTAGGCAGGGGCAACAAGAGACCCAGTACTTC. It translates to CSARDFRQGQQETQYF.

The CDR3 nucleotides read TGTGCCACCAGTGATTCCGGAGGACCAGGGGAGACCCAGTACTTC. Its protein product is CATSDSGGPGETQYF. V is TRBV24-1 and J is TRBJ2-5; TRBD1 or TRBD2 may be the D gene (5 bases each). Germline CDR1 and CDR2: KGHDR and SFDVKD. CDR3 length: 15 residues. Trimming cost V 2 bases and J 5 bases, with 14 bases left between them.

This clonotype was recorded many times. The chain employs TRBV9 and TRBJ2-1; D gene uncertain. The germline V gene encodes CDR1 SGDLS and CDR2 YYNGEE. The CDR3 loop spans 15 amino acids. V lost 3 bases to trimming and J lost 0 bases, with 10 bases between them. The CDR3 DNA is TGTGCCAGCAGCGCCGGAGTTAGCTCCTACAATGAGCAGTTCTTC. It is translated as CASSAGVSSYNEQFF.